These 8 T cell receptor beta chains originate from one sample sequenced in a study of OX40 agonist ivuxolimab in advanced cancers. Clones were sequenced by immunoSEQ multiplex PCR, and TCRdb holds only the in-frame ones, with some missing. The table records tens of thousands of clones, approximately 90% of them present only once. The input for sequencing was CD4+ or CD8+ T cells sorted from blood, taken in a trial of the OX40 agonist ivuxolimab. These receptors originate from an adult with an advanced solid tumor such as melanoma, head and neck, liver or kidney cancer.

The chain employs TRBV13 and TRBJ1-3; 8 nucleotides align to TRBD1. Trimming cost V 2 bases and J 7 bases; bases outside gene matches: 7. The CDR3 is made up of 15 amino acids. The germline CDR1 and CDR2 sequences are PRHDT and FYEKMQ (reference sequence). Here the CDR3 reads CASSLSQGALNTIYF. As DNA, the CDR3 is TGTGCCAGCAGCTTAAGTCAGGGGGCTTTGAACACCATATATTTT. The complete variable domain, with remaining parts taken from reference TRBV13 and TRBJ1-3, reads AAGVIQSPRHLIKEKRETATLKCYPIPRHDTVYWYQQGPGQDPQFLISFYEKMQSDKGSIPDRFSAQQFSDYHSELNMSSLELGDSALYFCASSLSQGALNTIYFGEGSWLTVV.

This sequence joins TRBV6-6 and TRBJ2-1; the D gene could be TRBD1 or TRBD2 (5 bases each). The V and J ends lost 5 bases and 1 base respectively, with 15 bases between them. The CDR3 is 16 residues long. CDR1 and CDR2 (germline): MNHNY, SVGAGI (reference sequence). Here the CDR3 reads CASSRDLVGSYNEQFF. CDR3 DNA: TGTGCCAGCAGTCGGGACCTGGTAGGGTCCTACAATGAGCAGTTCTTC.

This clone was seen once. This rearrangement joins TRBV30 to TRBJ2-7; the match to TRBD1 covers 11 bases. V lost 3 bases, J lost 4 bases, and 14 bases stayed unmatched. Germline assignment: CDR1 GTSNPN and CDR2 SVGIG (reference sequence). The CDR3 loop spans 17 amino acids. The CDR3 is CAWSVGWGQGVEYEQYF. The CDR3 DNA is TGTGCCTGGAGCGTCGGGTGGGGACAGGGGGTCGAGTACGAGCAGTACTTC.

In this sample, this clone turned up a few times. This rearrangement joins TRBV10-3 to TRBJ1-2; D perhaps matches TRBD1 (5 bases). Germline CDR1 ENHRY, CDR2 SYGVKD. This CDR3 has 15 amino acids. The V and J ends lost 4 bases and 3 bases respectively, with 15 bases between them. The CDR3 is CAISARRQSDYGYTF. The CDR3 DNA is TGTGCCATCAGTGCCCGGCGACAGTCCGACTATGGCTACACCTTC.

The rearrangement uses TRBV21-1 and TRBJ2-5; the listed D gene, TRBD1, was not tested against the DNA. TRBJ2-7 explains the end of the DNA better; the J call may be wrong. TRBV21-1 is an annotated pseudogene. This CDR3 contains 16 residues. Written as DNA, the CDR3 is TGTGCCAGCAGAAAAGAGGGTGGGACAGGGAACCACGAGCAGTACTTC. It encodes CASRKEGGTGNHEQYF.

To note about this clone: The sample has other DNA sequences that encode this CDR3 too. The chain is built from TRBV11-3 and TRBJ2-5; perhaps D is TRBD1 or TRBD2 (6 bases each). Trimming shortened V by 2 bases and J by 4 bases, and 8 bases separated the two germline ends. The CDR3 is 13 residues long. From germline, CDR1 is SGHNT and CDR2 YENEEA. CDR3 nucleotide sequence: TGTGCCAGCAGCTTAAAGGGGGGAGAGACCCAGTACTTC. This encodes CASSLKGGETQYF.

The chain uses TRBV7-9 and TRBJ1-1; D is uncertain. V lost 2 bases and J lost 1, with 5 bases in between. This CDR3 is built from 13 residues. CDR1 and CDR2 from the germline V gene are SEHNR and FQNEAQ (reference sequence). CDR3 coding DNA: TGTGCCAGCAGCTTATCCAAGAACACTGAAGCTTTCTTT. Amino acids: CASSLSKNTEAFF.

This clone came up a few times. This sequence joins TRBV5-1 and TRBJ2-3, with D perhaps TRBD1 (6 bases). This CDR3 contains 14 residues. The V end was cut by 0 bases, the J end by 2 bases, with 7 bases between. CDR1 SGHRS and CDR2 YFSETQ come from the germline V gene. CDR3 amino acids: CASSLGGPTDTQYF. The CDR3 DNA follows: TGCGCCAGCAGCTTGGGGGGGCCCACAGATACGCAGTATTTT.